Presented here are 7 T cell receptor beta chains from one specimen sequenced in a study of CD8+CD57+ T cells in acquired aplastic anemia. Previously, flow cytometry had revealed CD8+CD57+ cell expansion in the patients chosen for sequencing. Both TCR beta VDJ combination and CDR3 sequence profiling were carried out. Genomic DNA was the template for this profiling. In TCRdb, the reads were re-called with MiXCR into one record per CDR3 protein. This table has about 120,000 distinct CDR3 sequences, roughly 55% appearing once. Sequences were obtained from sorted CD4+, CD8+, or CD8+CD57+ T cells (not recorded which) from PBMCs. These receptors were taken from a human donor with aplastic anemia.

This clonotype was counted at least ten times. This chain links TRBV19 with TRBJ2-5; maybe TRBD2 (6 bases). From germline, CDR1 is LNHDA and CDR2 SQIVND (reference sequence). The CDR3 is 15 residues long. V was pared by 0 bases and J by 3 bases, with 11 bases between. CDR3 region: CASSIDLEREETQYF. The CDR3 nucleotides are TGTGCCAGTAGTATAGATCTTGAGCGGGAAGAGACCCAGTACTTC.

This chain connects TRBV19 to TRBJ2-7; 7 nucleotides agree with TRBD1. The CDR3 has 14 amino acids. Germline loops: CDR1 LNHDA, CDR2 SQIVND (reference sequence). V was clipped by 4 bases and J by 7 bases; unmatched bases: 10. The CDR3, as DNA: TGTGCCAGTAGTACCCGGGACAGCATGCGGGAGCAGTACTTC. It is translated as CASSTRDSMREQYF.

The CDR3 region has the DNA TGCGCCAGCAGTGAAGAAGGGAGGGGGTCCTACAATGAGCAGTTCTTC. Translation: CASSEEGRGSYNEQFF. V gene TRBV10-1 combines with J gene TRBJ2-1, with D possibly TRBD2 on 7 matching bases. Per the germline V gene, CDR1 is WNHNN and CDR2 is SYGVQD (reference sequence). There are 16 residues in the CDR3. V was pared by 3 bases and J by 1 base, with 13 bases between.

This clonotype was seen ten or more times. This chain joins TRBV6-1 and TRBJ2-5; perhaps TRBD2 as D (5 bases). The CDR3 is 13 residues long. Germline lookup yields CDR1 MNHNS and CDR2 SASEGT. The V end lost 7 bases, the J end lost 7 bases, and 16 bases lay between the germline ends. CDR3 sequence: CASKTAPRGTQYF. The CDR3 nucleotides are TGTGCCAGCAAAACAGCACCCCGGGGGACCCAGTACTTC.

The chain uses TRBV29-1 and TRBJ2-3, with D perhaps given as TRBD1 or TRBD2 (6 bases each). The CDR3 runs to 15 residues. Germline lookup yields CDR1 SQVTM and CDR2 ANQGSEA. V dropped 3 bases and J dropped 3 bases, with 16 bases sitting between them. CDR3 sequence: CSVERMGGQTDTQYF. Written as DNA, the CDR3 is TGCAGCGTTGAGCGGATGGGGGGCCAAACAGATACGCAGTATTTT.

This clonotype has more than one count but fewer than ten. The chain combines TRBV12-3 or TRBV12-4 with TRBJ2-2, with TRBD1 as a possible D gene (6 bases). The CDR3 contains 14 residues. V was trimmed by 5 bases and J by 5 bases, leaving 12 bases between them. The CDR3 DNA sequence: TGTGCCAGCAGTGTCGGGACACAAACCGGGGAGCTGTTTTTT. Translating it yields CASSVGTQTGELFF.

CDR3 nucleotides: TGTGCCACCAGCCCTACAGGCGGTAATCAGCCCCAGCATTTT. Translation: CATSPTGGNQPQHF. The rearrangement uses TRBV15 and TRBJ1-5; maybe TRBD1 (5 bases). Germline assignment: CDR1 LNHNV and CDR2 YYDKDF (reference sequence). V gave up 5 bases and J gave up 4 bases, with 12 bases separating them. CDR3 length: 14 amino acids.